This T cell receptor beta chain was retrieved from a study of T cells in localized non-small cell lung cancer. Sequencing used immunoSEQ multiplex PCR; TCRdb keeps in-frame clones, though not all of them. The table shows more than 15,000 clones, with 85% to 90% occurring only once. Germline loops: CDR1 SEHNR, CDR2 FQNEAQ (reference sequence). The CDR3 is 15 amino acids. Germline trimming cut 5 bases from V and 5 bases from J; bases unmatched to any gene: 5. Overall study results and limits: Exceeding tumor, uninvolved adjacent lung had the highest T cell clonality. Among blood samples, higher T cell density accompanied longer overall survival.

As regards this clone: Its antigen is not known.

The chain couples TRBV7-9 to TRBJ2-2, with 10 bases identical to TRBD2. This clonotype was obtained from a male donor aged 60 or older with stage II squamous cell lung carcinoma. Sequences were derived from peripheral blood, sampled before any cancer treatment. DNA for the CDR3: TGTGCCAGCAGCCTCCTAGCGGGAGATACCGGGGAGCTGTTTTTT. Its protein product is CASSLLAGDTGELFF.